This TCR beta chain was obtained from a study of shared clonotypes between healthy human individuals. With V trimmed by 1 base and J by 5 bases, 7 bases remained unmatched. This CDR3 is built from 16 residues. The V gene's germline CDR1 is SGHTA and CDR2 FQGNSA. Assay: immunoSEQ multiplex PCR; the TCRdb copy retains only in-frame clones and omits some. The profile covers approximately 1.1 million clones, with roughly 74% appearing a single time and 0.4% to 0.55% taken by the ten largest. Sequenced material: memory CD4+ T cells from PBMCs. Indicated subset: CD45RA-negative fraction. This sequence joins TRBV7-2 and TRBJ2-1; TRBD2 matches at 8 bases. This clonotype originated in a man between 18 and 35 years old in good health. Some clones in this sample may be carry-over from other donors' samples. The CDR3 here is CASSLVWTSWDNEQFF. The CDR3 region has the DNA TGTGCCAGCAGCTTAGTCTGGACTAGCTGGGACAATGAGCAGTTCTTC.